This is a list of T cell receptor beta chains from one sample in a study of Ad26.COV2.S vaccination and SARS-CoV-2 variants. TCRdb keeps only in-frame clones here, not all; method: immunoSEQ multiplex PCR. The profile shows about 440,000 clones, roughly 88% of them singletons. The sample consisted of peripheral blood, taken in a trial of Ad26.COV2.S vaccine versus placebo. All receptors come from a person between 18 and 65 years old who received the Ad26.COV2.S COVID-19 vaccine or a placebo. The conserved cysteine and the conserved F or W are not part of the CDR3 here. The order of the fields is V gene, clone size, CDR3 protein. A clone size is listed for some rows: how often the clone was seen (once, few, many), or a class if it is expanded.

v_call: TRBV7-2
clone_size: .
cdr3_aa: ASSSLGQGAPGELF

v_call: TRBV5-1
clone_size: once
cdr3_aa: ASSDNLAGGTGELF

v_call: TRBV3-1/TRBV3-2
clone_size: .
cdr3_aa: ASSQRDRGNEKLF

v_call: TRBV20-1
clone_size: .
cdr3_aa: SASGLADNNEQF

v_call: TRBV27
clone_size: few
cdr3_aa: ASSSLGQPQH

v_call: TRBV3-1/TRBV3-2
clone_size: once
cdr3_aa: ASSQDTRQY

v_call: TRBV6-5
clone_size: .
cdr3_aa: ASSIRESGANVLT

v_call: TRBV29-1
clone_size: .
cdr3_aa: SGESGVLAGSNEQF

v_call: TRBV6-2/TRBV6-3
clone_size: .
cdr3_aa: ASSYVQGAREF

v_call: TRBV30
clone_size: .
cdr3_aa: AWGAHNNEQF

v_call: TRBV11-2
clone_size: .
cdr3_aa: ASSKDRGVTDTQY

v_call: TRBV5-5
clone_size: .
cdr3_aa: ASSISLAGGSSSYEQY

v_call: TRBV3-1/TRBV3-2
clone_size: .
cdr3_aa: ASSQASYEQY

v_call: TRBV3-1/TRBV3-2
clone_size: .
cdr3_aa: ASSQFSGSTDTQY

v_call: TRBV5-1
clone_size: .
cdr3_aa: ASSLGQGGFGYT

v_call: TRBV15
clone_size: once
cdr3_aa: ATSLLAGRTGELF

v_call: TRBV6-5
clone_size: .
cdr3_aa: ASTRGLAEGYTQY